These T cell receptor beta chains were read from a single sample in a study of T cells in tuberculosis. The repertoire was sequenced with immunoSEQ multiplex PCR; TCRdb's copy has only in-frame clones and lacks some. The sample includes about 88,000 clones, roughly 88% of them seen just once. Sample: CD1b-GMM tetramer-negative cells sorted from PBMCs. The receptors were gathered from an adult woman with latent tuberculosis. Each CDR3 is given with its conserved first and last residue. Fields, in order: V gene, J gene, D gene, CDR3 protein, CDR3 DNA. A D gene is named only where the DNA matches it firmly.

v_call: TRBV15
j_call: TRBJ2-3
d_call: NA
cdr3_aa: CATTKGGGSTDTQYF
cdr3_nt: TGTGCCACCACCAAGGGAGGGGGTAGCACAGATACGCAGTATTTT

v_call: TRBV30
j_call: TRBJ2-3
d_call: NA
cdr3_aa: CARGRGDTQYF
cdr3_nt: TGTGCCCGAGGACGGGGGGATACGCAGTATTTT

v_call: TRBV6-5
j_call: TRBJ2-2
d_call: NA
cdr3_aa: CASSYSAGGTGELFF
cdr3_nt: TGTGCCAGCAGTTACTCCGCGGGCGGCACCGGGGAGCTGTTTTTT

v_call: TRBV5-4
j_call: TRBJ1-2
d_call: TRBD1
cdr3_aa: CASSLWGGTGSYGYTF
cdr3_nt: TGTGCCAGCAGCTTGTGGGGGGGGACAGGAAGCTATGGCTACACCTTC

v_call: TRBV4-1
j_call: TRBJ1-1
d_call: NA
cdr3_aa: CASSHSGKGTEAFF
cdr3_nt: TGCGCCAGCAGCCATAGCGGTAAGGGCACTGAAGCTTTCTTT

v_call: TRBV5-1
j_call: TRBJ2-1
d_call: NA
cdr3_aa: CASSLSGTTYNEQFF
cdr3_nt: TGCGCCAGCAGCTTATCCGGGACAACCTACAATGAGCAGTTCTTC

v_call: TRBV4-2
j_call: TRBJ2-1
d_call: NA
cdr3_aa: CASSQDEMVPGNEQFF
cdr3_nt: TGTGCCAGCAGCCAAGATGAGATGGTCCCGGGCAATGAGCAGTTCTTC

v_call: TRBV6-6
j_call: TRBJ2-7
d_call: TRBD1
cdr3_aa: CASSYRRQGPTYEQYF
cdr3_nt: TGTGCCAGCAGTTACAGACGACAGGGGCCAACCTACGAGCAGTACTTC

v_call: TRBV6-1
j_call: TRBJ2-6
d_call: NA
cdr3_aa: CASSEIRGLPGANVLTF
cdr3_nt: TGTGCCAGCAGTGAGATCAGGGGTCTCCCTGGGGCCAACGTCCTGACTTTC

v_call: TRBV14
j_call: TRBJ2-1
d_call: TRBD2
cdr3_aa: CASSQDLSSGGRNEQFF
cdr3_nt: TGTGCCAGCAGCCAAGATCTTTCTAGCGGCGGCCGGAATGAGCAGTTCTTC

v_call: TRBV5-1
j_call: TRBJ2-1
d_call: TRBD2
cdr3_aa: CASSGTSGGRAYNEQFF
cdr3_nt: TGCGCCAGCAGTGGGACTAGCGGGGGGCGAGCCTACAATGAGCAGTTCTTC